This T cell receptor beta chain was identified in a study of T cells in Graves' hyperthyroidism and ophthalmopathy. Overall study: Prior to any treatment, at the point of initial diagnosis, peripheral blood was collected. Broader study findings: Most clonotypes that expanded in the thyroid above 0.001 also showed up in blood.

About this clonotype: Its antigen is not identified.

Amplification of TCR beta CDR3 regions was performed using RNA transcripts as template. HTBI primers drove first-round RT-PCR of the TCR CDR3. Each CDR3 protein is one row after TCRdb ran MiXCR on the multiplex PCR reads. Among more than 300,000 distinct CDR3 sequences listed, roughly a sixth were seen once. The authors obtained PBMCs from over 8.5 ml of fresh peripheral blood. Source material: blood. The clonotype comes from a woman aged 30 to 39 with Graves' hyperthyroidism that later progressed to Graves' ophthalmopathy.

CDR3 region: CASSSRDPSGAHNEQFF. CDR3 coding DNA: TGTGCCAGCAGTTCCAGGGACCCATCAGGGGCTCACAATGAGCAGTTCTTC. The gene calls are TRBV12-3 or TRBV12-4 and TRBJ2-1; possible D gene TRBD1, 6 bases. The CDR3 totals 17 residues. The ends were cut back, 4 bases at V and 5 bases at J, with 21 bases in the middle.